The 32 T cell receptor beta chains below were found in one sample sequenced in a study of cytomegalovirus exposure and HLA in healthy donors. Researchers ran the PCR with 60 Vbeta and 13 Jbeta primers. Clones were sequenced by immunoSEQ multiplex PCR, and TCRdb holds only the in-frame ones, with some missing. Found here are more than 150,000 clones, less than 85% of them singletons; the top ten hold under 2%. Sequencing used PBMCs. Receptors were obtained from a girl between 10 and 17 years old in good health and CMV-seropositive.

V gene TRBV12-5 combines with J gene TRBJ1-5, with 7 positions matching TRBD1. The trim removed 4 bases at V and 1 base at J, leaving 4 bases unmatched. This CDR3 is built from 15 residues. Germline V gene lookup returns CDR1 LGHNT and CDR2 FRNRAP. CDR3: CASGWGQSSNQPQHF. CDR3 nucleotides: TGTGCTAGTGGTTGGGGACAGTCGAGCAATCAGCCCCAGCATTTT.

J is TRBJ2-5 and V is TRBV30; 7 nucleotides line up with TRBD2. The CDR3 has 13 amino acids. V was clipped by 5 bases and J by 1 base; unmatched bases: 4. CDR1 is GTSNPN and CDR2 is SVGIG in the germline V gene (reference sequence). The CDR3 protein is CAWEGGFQETQYF. The CDR3 bases are TGTGCCTGGGAGGGAGGGTTCCAAGAGACCCAGTACTTC.

The V gene is TRBV7-8, the J gene TRBJ2-1; possible D gene TRBD1, 5 bases. V was trimmed by 2 bases and J by 0 bases, leaving 14 bases between them. Germline assignment: CDR1 SGHVS and CDR2 FQNEAQ. The CDR3 loop spans 17 amino acids. The CDR3 sequence: CASSLSRQLYSYNEQFF. Written as DNA, the CDR3 is TGTGCCAGCAGCTTATCTCGACAGCTCTACTCCTACAATGAGCAGTTCTTC.

The V and J genes are TRBV5-6 and TRBJ2-5; 7 nucleotides line up with TRBD2. TRBJ2-7 matches the DNA end more closely, so the J call is doubtful. The V gene's germline CDR1 is SGHDT and CDR2 YYEEEE. The CDR3 has 15 residues. The CDR3 DNA reads TGTGCCAGCAGCTGGGGAGGCGGGGGCTCCTACGAGCAGTACTTC. This encodes CASSWGGGGSYEQYF.

J is TRBJ2-7 and V is TRBV6-5; 10 nucleotides align to TRBD1. Germline-derived CDR1 and CDR2 are MNHEY and SVGAGI. J lost 6 bases, V lost 4 bases, and 12 bases had no gene match. There are 16 residues in the CDR3. CDR3 coding DNA: TGTGCCAGCAGTTGGGTCGTAGGGACAGGGGTAGTCGAGCAGTACTTC. Its protein is CASSWVVGTGVVEQYF.

This chain uses TRBV6-4 with TRBJ2-3; possibly TRBD1 for D (5 bases). Per germline, CDR1 MRHNA and CDR2 SNTAGT. V was pared by 6 bases and J by 4 bases, with 14 bases between. This CDR3 is 14 amino acids long. CDR3 region: CASSRQMGPDTQYF. CDR3 in DNA: TGTGCCAGCAGCCGACAGATGGGGCCAGATACGCAGTATTTT.

In this sample, this clone turned up once. J is TRBJ2-7 and V is TRBV4-2; 9 bases agree with TRBD2. Germline CDR1 is LGHNA and CDR2 is YNFKEQ. This CDR3 is 15 amino acids long. With 4 bases clipped from V and 2 bases from J, the junction kept 6 bases outside the gene matches. Here the CDR3 DNA reads TGTGCCAGCAGCCCCTCTGGCGGGGGGGCCTACGAGCAGTACTTC. This encodes CASSPSGGGAYEQYF.

This chain joins TRBV4-1 and TRBJ2-7, with D possibly being TRBD2 (6 bases). The CDR3 has 14 residues. Germline V gene sequence: CDR1 MGHRA, CDR2 YSYEKL. Trimming shortened V by 0 bases and J by 6 bases, and 12 bases separated the two germline ends. CDR3 nucleotides: TGCGCCAGCAGCCAAGATAGACTAGGTTTCGAGCAGTACTTC. Protein: CASSQDRLGFEQYF.

The rearrangement links TRBV11-2 to TRBJ2-7, with D possibly being TRBD2 (5 bases). This CDR3 is 15 amino acids long. The germline V gene encodes CDR1 SGHAT and CDR2 FQNNGV. The germline V and J ends were trimmed by 0 bases and 0 bases, with 9 bases remaining between them. CDR3 in amino acids: CASSLELRASYEQYF. Here the CDR3 DNA reads TGTGCCAGCAGCTTAGAGTTGCGGGCCTCCTACGAGCAGTACTTC.

The V gene is TRBV7-2, the J gene TRBJ2-3; the match to TRBD2 covers 8 bases. The CDR3 sequence is 14 residues long. With 1 base clipped from V and 4 bases from J, the junction kept 1 base outside the gene matches. The germline CDR1 and CDR2 sequences are SGHTA and FQGNSA. The CDR3 DNA is TGTGCCAGCAGCTTAGTGACTAGCGCAGATACGCAGTATTTT. It specifies CASSLVTSADTQYF.

This clone was seen just once. The V and J genes are TRBV19 and TRBJ2-7; a weak D match, TRBD2 (6 bases). Germline CDR1 LNHDA, CDR2 SQIVND (reference sequence). Trimming pared 3 bases from V and 4 bases from J, leaving 10 bases between. This CDR3 comprises 13 residues. CDR3 loop: CASSMRGSYEQYF. The CDR3 DNA reads TGTGCCAGTAGTATGCGGGGTTCTTACGAGCAGTACTTC.

The V gene is TRBV10-3, the J gene TRBJ2-5, with D possibly matching TRBD2 (7 bases). CDR3 length equals 13 residues. Looked up from germline, CDR1 is ENHRY and CDR2 is SYGVKD. V shed 2 bases and J shed 7 bases, with 11 bases lying between them. The CDR3 spells CAISENREGTQYF. CDR3 nucleotides: TGTGCCATCAGTGAGAACAGGGAGGGGACCCAGTACTTC.

This clone was detected only once. The chain is built from TRBV29-1 and TRBJ1-2; D is perhaps TRBD1 (5 bases). Germline V CDR1 and CDR2: SQVTM, ANQGSEA. The CDR3 consists of 11 residues. Trimming left V 4 bases short and J 5 bases short, with 8 bases between. CDR3 loop: CSVVSGYGYTF. The CDR3 DNA reads TGCAGCGTTGTTTCAGGGTATGGCTACACCTTC. The full variable domain, with the rest looked up from reference TRBV29-1 and TRBJ1-2, is SAVISQKPSRDICQRGTSLTIQCQVDSQVTMMFWYRQQPGQSLTLIATANQGSEATYESGFVIDKFPISRPNLTFSTLTVSNMSPEDSSIYLCSVVSGYGYTFGSGTRLTVV.

This chain uses TRBV7-2 with TRBJ1-4; 9 bases align to TRBD1. The CDR3 sequence is 16 residues long. Trimming at V came to 4 bases and at J to 8 bases, leaving 11 bases not matched to a gene. From germline, CDR1 is SGHTA and CDR2 FQGNSA. DNA for the CDR3: TGTGCCAGCAGCTCTGCACCGGGACAGGGAGAGGAAAAACTGTTTTTT. This codes for CASSSAPGQGEEKLFF.

The CDR3 protein is CASSLGFSGQGWTEAFF. The CDR3 DNA sequence: TGTGCCAGCAGCTTGGGTTTTTCGGGACAGGGGTGGACTGAAGCTTTCTTT. The chain is built from TRBV5-5 and TRBJ1-1; the match to TRBD1 covers 10 bases. Germline lookup yields CDR1 SGHKS and CDR2 YYEKEE (reference sequence). The CDR3 spans 17 residues. V dropped 0 bases and J dropped 5; count of bases not matched to a gene: 10. The full variable domain, rest sourced from reference TRBV5-5 and TRBJ1-1, is DAGVTQSPTHLIKTRGQQVTLRCSPISGHKSVSWYQQVLGQGPQFIFQYYEKEERGRGNFPDRFSARQFPNYSSELNVNALLLGDSALYLCASSLGFSGQGWTEAFFGQGTRLTVV.

This chain links TRBV7-2 with TRBJ2-7; D remains ambiguous. Germline CDR1 and CDR2: SGHTA and FQGNSA. The CDR3 covers 13 residues. The V end lost 1 base, the J end lost 3 bases, and 7 bases lay between the germline ends. Here the CDR3 reads CASSLGRNYEQYF. CDR3 bases: TGTGCCAGCAGCTTAGGGAGAAACTACGAGCAGTACTTC. The variable domain in full, with the rest retrieved from reference TRBV7-2 and TRBJ2-7, is GAGVSQSPSNKVTEKGKDVELRCDPISGHTALYWYRQSLGQGLEFLIYFQGNSAPDKSGLPSDRFSAERTGGSVSTLTIQRTQQEDSAVYLCASSLGRNYEQYFGPGTRLTVT.

The genes are TRBV11-3 and TRBJ2-3; possibly TRBD2 for D (7 bases). V lost 10 bases and J lost 6, with 23 bases in between. CDR1 is SGHNT, CDR2 YENEEA, per germline. CDR3 length: 15 amino acids. CDR3 sequence (DNA): TGTGCCACCCAGCTGGGTGGCGGGGGCCGTGATACGCAGTATTTT. It specifies CATQLGGGGRDTQYF.

The chain uses TRBV7-9 and TRBJ2-7; 8 positions agree with TRBD1. Germline V gene lookup returns CDR1 SEHNR and CDR2 FQNEAQ (reference sequence). CDR3 length: 15 amino acids. Germline trimming cut 1 base from V and 5 bases from J; bases unmatched to any gene: 7. The CDR3 here is CASSLGGGQGHEQYF. The CDR3 DNA reads as TGTGCCAGCAGCTTAGGAGGCGGACAGGGACACGAGCAGTACTTC.

This chain links TRBV27 with TRBJ1-6; a weak D match, TRBD1 (6 bases). Germline loops: CDR1 MNHEY, CDR2 SMNVEV (reference sequence). V lost 8 bases and J 7 bases, leaving 15 bases between the germline ends. The CDR3 extends over 14 amino acids. CDR3 sequence (DNA): TGTGCCAGCGCCCCCGGCAGGGGCAATTCACCCCTCCACTTT. Translating it yields CASAPGRGNSPLHF.

This clone was found once. The gene calls are TRBV11-2 and TRBJ2-3; the match to TRBD2 covers 11 bases. Unmatched junction bases numbered 7, after V lost 4 bases and J lost 4 bases. The CDR3 totals 16 residues. Germline CDR1 and CDR2: SGHAT and FQNNGV. The CDR3 reads CASSSLNSGGADTQYF. The CDR3 DNA sequence: TGTGCCAGCAGCTCTCTAAATAGCGGGGGGGCAGATACGCAGTATTTT.

The CDR3, as DNA: TGTGCCACCAGCAGACCTCCGGGACAGGGATCCTACGAGCAGTACTTC. This encodes CATSRPPGQGSYEQYF. The V gene is TRBV15, the J gene TRBJ2-7, with 9 bases lining up with TRBD1. Losses at the gene ends were 2 bases for V and 1 base for J; bases not matched to a gene: 6. In germline, CDR1 is LNHNV, CDR2 YYDKDF (reference sequence). The CDR3 loop spans 16 amino acids.

The rearrangement uses TRBV4-1 and TRBJ2-1; 10 nucleotides match TRBD2. This CDR3 spans 17 amino acids. V dropped 6 bases and J dropped 4; count of bases not matched to a gene: 12. Germline CDR1 is MGHRA and CDR2 is YSYEKL. The CDR3, as DNA: TGCGCCAGCAGTCAGCGCGCCGGGACTAGCGAGTACAATGAGCAGTTCTTC. It translates to CASSQRAGTSEYNEQFF.

The rearrangement joins TRBV27 to TRBJ1-4, with 7 positions matching TRBD1. Germline V gives CDR1 MNHEY, CDR2 SMNVEV (reference sequence). This CDR3 has 14 amino acids. Unmatched junction bases numbered 8, after V lost 5 bases and J lost 8 bases. The CDR3 region has the DNA TGTGCCAGCAGTCCTGGGACAGTTTCCGAAAAACTGTTTTTT. Protein: CASSPGTVSEKLFF.

The chain carries TRBV5-5 and TRBJ2-1; 7 bases are shared with TRBD1. Per germline, CDR1 SGHKS and CDR2 YYEKEE (reference sequence). This CDR3 contains 12 residues. V dropped 0 bases and J dropped 9; count of bases not matched to a gene: 0. CDR3 sequence: CASSLAGGEQFF. CDR3 sequence (DNA): TGTGCCAGCAGCTTGGCAGGGGGTGAGCAGTTCTTC.

The chain is built from TRBV6-1 and TRBJ1-4; 8 positions match TRBD1. Germline loops: CDR1 MNHNS, CDR2 SASEGT. The CDR3 runs 14 residues. The J segment lost 4 bases and the V segment lost 8 bases, leaving 6 bases of the junction unmatched. The CDR3 is CASVRDRHNEKLFF. As DNA, the CDR3 is TGTGCCAGCGTTAGGGACAGGCATAATGAAAAACTGTTTTTT.

The J gene is TRBJ1-4, the V gene TRBV7-2; possible D gene TRBD1, 5 bases. From germline, CDR1 is SGHTA and CDR2 FQGNSA. The V end lost 1 base, the J end lost 16 bases, and 13 bases lay between the germline ends. The CDR3 contains 12 residues. The CDR3 sequence is CASSLEGQGWFF. CDR3 DNA: TGTGCCAGCAGCTTAGAGGGGCAGGGTTGGTTTTTT. Filled out from reference TRBV7-2 and TRBJ1-4, the complete variable domain reads GAGVSQSPSNKVTEKGKDVELRCDPISGHTALYWYRQSLGQGLEFLIYFQGNSAPDKSGLPSDRFSAERTGGSVSTLTIQRTQQEDSAVYLCASSLEGQGWFFGSGTQLSVL.

The chain has TRBV27 and TRBJ1-2, with TRBD1 identical over 8 bases. The V segment lost 4 bases and the J segment 2 bases; nucleotides outside the gene matches: 9. This CDR3 region has 16 residues. CDR1 and CDR2 (germline): MNHEY, SMNVEV (reference sequence). The CDR3 coding sequence is TGTGCCAGCAGTTCCGTGGACAGGGCGCGGAACTATGGCTACACCTTC. Amino acids: CASSSVDRARNYGYTF.

This clone was seen more than once but under ten times. V usage is TRBV5-4 and J usage is TRBJ1-1; a possible D gene is TRBD1 (5 bases). The CDR3 sequence is 14 residues long. Between the trimmed V and J ends, which lost 0 bases and 4 bases, there was a span of 10 bases. CDR1 is SGHNT and CDR2 is YYREEE in the germline V gene (reference sequence). Here the CDR3 reads CASSLDRTSTEAFF. The CDR3 region has the DNA TGTGCCAGCAGCTTGGATAGGACATCCACTGAAGCTTTCTTT.

In this sample, this clone turned up once. The V gene is TRBV2, the J gene TRBJ2-7; 8 bases fit TRBD1. J was trimmed by 5 bases and V by 6 bases; bases with no gene match: 12. The length of the CDR3 is 15 residues. Germline CDR1 SNHLY, CDR2 FYNNEI. CDR3 in DNA: TGTGCCAGCAGAGACCGAGGACAGGGTACCCACGAGCAGTACTTC. This sequence encodes CASRDRGQGTHEQYF.

V and J are TRBV6-1 and TRBJ2-5, with 9 nucleotides matching TRBD2. V dropped 7 bases and J dropped 4; count of bases not matched to a gene: 4. CDR1 and CDR2 (germline): MNHNS, SASEGT. The CDR3 runs to 13 residues. CDR3: CASKRGALETQYF. The DNA for the CDR3 is TGTGCCAGCAAGCGGGGGGCCCTAGAGACCCAGTACTTC.

The rearrangement uses TRBV7-2 and TRBJ2-2; the match to TRBD2 covers 12 bases. J was trimmed by 1 base and V by 4 bases; bases with no gene match: 7. Germline V lookup: CDR1 SGHTA, CDR2 FQGNSA. The CDR3 is 18 residues long. CDR3 bases: TGTGCCAGCAGCTATTCGACTAGCGGGGGTGGGAACACCGGGGAGCTGTTTTTT. Residues: CASSYSTSGGGNTGELFF.

The chain uses TRBV6-6 and TRBJ2-1; D might be TRBD2 (6 bases). V lost 6 bases to trimming and J lost 9 bases, with 12 bases between them. CDR1 and CDR2 from the germline V gene are MNHNY and SVGAGI (reference sequence). The CDR3 spans 12 residues. The CDR3 sequence: CASRRLEAEQFF. The CDR3 DNA reads as TGTGCCAGCAGAAGACTAGAGGCTGAGCAGTTCTTC.